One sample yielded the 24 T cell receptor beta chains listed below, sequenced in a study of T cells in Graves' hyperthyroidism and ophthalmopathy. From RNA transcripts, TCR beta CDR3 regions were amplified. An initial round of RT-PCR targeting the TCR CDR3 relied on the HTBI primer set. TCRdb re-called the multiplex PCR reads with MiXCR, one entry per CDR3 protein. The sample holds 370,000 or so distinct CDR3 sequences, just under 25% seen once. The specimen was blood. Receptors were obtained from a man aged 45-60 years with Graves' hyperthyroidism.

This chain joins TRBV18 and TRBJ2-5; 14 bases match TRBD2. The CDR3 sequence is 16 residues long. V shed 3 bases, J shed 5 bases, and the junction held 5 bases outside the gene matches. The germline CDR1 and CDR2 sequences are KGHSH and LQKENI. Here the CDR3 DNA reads TGTGCCAGCTCACCGGGGACTAGCGGGAGTCGGGAGACCCAGTACTTC. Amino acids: CASSPGTSGSRETQYF.

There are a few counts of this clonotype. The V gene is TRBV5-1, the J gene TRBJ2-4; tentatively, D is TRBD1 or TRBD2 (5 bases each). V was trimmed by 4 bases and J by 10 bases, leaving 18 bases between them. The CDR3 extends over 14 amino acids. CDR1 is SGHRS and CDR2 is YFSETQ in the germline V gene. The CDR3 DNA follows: TGCGCCAGCAGCCTGGAAGGGACCGACAATATTCAGTACTTC. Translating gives CASSLEGTDNIQYF.

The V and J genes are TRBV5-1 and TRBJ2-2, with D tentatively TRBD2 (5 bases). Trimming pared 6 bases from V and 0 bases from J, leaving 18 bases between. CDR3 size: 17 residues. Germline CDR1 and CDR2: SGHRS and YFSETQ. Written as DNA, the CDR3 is TGCGCCAGCACCCTCCGGGCCAGCGGAGCGAACACCGGGGAGCTGTTTTTT. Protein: CASTLRASGANTGELFF.

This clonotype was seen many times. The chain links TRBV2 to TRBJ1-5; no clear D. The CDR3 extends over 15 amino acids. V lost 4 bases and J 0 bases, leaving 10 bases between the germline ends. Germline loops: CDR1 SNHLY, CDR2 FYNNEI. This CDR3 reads CASSGIRDSNQPQHF. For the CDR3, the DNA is TGTGCCAGCAGTGGTATCCGGGATAGCAATCAGCCCCAGCATTTT.

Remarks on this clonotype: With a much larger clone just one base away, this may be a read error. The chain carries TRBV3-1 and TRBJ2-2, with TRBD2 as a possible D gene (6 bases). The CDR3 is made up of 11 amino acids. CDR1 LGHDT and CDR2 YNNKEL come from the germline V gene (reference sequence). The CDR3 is CASSGTGGLFF. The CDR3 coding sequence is TGTGCCAGCAGTGGGACCGGGGGGCTGTTTTTT. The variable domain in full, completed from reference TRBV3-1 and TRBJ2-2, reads DTAVSQTPKYLVTQMGNDKSIKCEQNLGHDTMYWYKQDSKKFLKIMFSYNNKELIINETVPNRFSPKSPDKAHLNLHINSLELGDSAVYFCASSGTGGLFFGEGSRLTVL.

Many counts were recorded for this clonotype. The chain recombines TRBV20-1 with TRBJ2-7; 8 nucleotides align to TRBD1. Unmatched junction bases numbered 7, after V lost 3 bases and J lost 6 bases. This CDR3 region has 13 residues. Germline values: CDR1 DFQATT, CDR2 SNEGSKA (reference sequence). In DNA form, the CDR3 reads TGCAGTGCTAGCAGGACAGGGAAGGGCGAGCAGTACTTC. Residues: CSASRTGKGEQYF.

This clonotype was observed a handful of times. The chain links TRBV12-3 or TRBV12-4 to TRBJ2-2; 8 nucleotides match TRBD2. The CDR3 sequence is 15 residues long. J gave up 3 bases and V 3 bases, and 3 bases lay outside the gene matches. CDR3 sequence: CASSFQREYTGELFF. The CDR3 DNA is TGTGCCAGCAGTTTTCAGCGGGAGTACACCGGGGAGCTGTTTTTT.

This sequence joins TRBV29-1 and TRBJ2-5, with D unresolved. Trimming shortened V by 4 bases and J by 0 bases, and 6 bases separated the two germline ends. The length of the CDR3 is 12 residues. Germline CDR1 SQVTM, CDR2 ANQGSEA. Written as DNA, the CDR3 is TGCAGCGTTGCACTGAACCAAGAGACCCAGTACTTC. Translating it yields CSVALNQETQYF.

The CDR3 loop is CASSSSTGAGELFF. The CDR3 DNA reads as TGCGCCAGCAGCTCCTCAACAGGGGCCGGGGAGCTGTTTTTT. V and J are TRBV5-1 and TRBJ2-2, with 7 bases lining up with TRBD1. Germline-derived CDR1 and CDR2 are SGHRS and YFSETQ. CDR3 length equals 14 residues. The V segment lost 3 bases and the J segment 6 bases; nucleotides outside the gene matches: 5.

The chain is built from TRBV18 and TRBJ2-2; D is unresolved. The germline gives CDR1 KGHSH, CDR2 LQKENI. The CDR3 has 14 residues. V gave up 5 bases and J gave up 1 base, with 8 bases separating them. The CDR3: CASSAELNTGELFF. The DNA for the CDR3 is TGTGCCAGCTCAGCCGAGTTGAACACCGGGGAGCTGTTTTTT.

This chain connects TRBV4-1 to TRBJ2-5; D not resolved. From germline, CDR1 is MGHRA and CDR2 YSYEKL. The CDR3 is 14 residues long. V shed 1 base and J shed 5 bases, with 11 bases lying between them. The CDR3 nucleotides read TGCGCCAGCAGCCAAGGAGCTCTCTGGGAGACCCAGTACTTC. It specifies CASSQGALWETQYF.

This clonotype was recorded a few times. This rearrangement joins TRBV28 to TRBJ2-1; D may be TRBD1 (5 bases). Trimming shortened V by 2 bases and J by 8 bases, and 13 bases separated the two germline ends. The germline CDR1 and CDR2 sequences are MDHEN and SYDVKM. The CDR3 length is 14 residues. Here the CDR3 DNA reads TGTGCCAGCAGTTTAGGCCAGGGTTGGGATGAGCAGTTCTTC. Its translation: CASSLGQGWDEQFF.

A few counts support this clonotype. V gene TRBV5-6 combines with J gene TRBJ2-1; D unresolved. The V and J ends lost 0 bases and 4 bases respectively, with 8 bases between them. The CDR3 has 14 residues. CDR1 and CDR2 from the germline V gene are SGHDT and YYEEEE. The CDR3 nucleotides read TGTGCCAGCAGCTTGGCCGGGCAGTACAATGAGCAGTTCTTC. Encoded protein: CASSLAGQYNEQFF.

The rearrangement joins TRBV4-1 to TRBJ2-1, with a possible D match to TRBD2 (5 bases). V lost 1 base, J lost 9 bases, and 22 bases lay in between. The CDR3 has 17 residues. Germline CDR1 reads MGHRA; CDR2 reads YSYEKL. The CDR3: CASSQGSTSLNPSEQFF. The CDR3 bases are TGCGCCAGCAGCCAAGGGAGTACTAGTTTGAATCCTAGTGAGCAGTTCTTC.

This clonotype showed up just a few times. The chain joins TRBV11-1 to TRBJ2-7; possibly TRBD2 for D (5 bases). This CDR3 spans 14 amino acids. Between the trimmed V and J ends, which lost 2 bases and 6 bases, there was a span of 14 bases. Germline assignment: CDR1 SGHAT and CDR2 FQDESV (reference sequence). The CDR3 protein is CASSLKWGAVEQYF. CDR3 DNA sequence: TGTGCCAGCAGCTTAAAGTGGGGAGCTGTCGAGCAGTACTTC.

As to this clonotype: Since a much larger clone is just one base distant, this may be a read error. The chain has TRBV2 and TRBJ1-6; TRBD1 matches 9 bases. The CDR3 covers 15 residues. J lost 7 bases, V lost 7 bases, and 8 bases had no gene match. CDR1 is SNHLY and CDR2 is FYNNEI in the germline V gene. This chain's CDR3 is CASTRRQGGNSPLHF. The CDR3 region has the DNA TGTGCCAGCACTAGAAGACAGGGGGGAAATTCACCCCTCCACTTT.

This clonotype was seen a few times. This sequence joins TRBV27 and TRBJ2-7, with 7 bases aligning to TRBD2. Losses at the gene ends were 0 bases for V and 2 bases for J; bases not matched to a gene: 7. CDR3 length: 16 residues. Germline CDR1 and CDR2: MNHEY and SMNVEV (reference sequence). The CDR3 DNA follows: TGTGCCAGCAGTTTATCGATAGCGGGCAGTCCCTACGAGCAGTACTTC. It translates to CASSLSIAGSPYEQYF.

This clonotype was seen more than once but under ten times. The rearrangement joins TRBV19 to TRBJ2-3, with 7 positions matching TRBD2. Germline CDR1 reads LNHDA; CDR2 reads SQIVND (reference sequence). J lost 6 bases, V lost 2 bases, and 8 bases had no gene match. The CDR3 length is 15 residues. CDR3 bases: TGTGCCAGTAGTATAAAGGCGGGAGTTTCCGATACGCAGTATTTT. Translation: CASSIKAGVSDTQYF.

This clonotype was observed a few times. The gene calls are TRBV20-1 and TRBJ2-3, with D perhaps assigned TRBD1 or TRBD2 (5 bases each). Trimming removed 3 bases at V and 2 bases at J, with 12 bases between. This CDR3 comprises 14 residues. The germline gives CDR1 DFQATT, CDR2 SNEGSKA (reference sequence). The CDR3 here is CSARGPWDTDTQYF. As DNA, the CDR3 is TGCAGTGCTAGGGGACCCTGGGACACAGATACGCAGTATTTT.

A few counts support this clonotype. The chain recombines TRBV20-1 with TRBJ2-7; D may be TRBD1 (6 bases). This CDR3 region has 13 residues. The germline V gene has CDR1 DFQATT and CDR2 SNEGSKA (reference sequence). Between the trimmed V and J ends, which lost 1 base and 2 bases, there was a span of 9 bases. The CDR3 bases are TGCAGTGCTAGAGGACAGGAGACCTACGAGCAGTACTTC. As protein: CSARGQETYEQYF.

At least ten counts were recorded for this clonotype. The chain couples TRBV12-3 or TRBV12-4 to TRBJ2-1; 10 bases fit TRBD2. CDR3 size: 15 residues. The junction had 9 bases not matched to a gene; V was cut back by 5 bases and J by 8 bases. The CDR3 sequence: CASSTGSGRAHEQFF. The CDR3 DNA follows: TGTGCCAGCAGTACCGGCAGCGGGAGGGCCCATGAGCAGTTCTTC.

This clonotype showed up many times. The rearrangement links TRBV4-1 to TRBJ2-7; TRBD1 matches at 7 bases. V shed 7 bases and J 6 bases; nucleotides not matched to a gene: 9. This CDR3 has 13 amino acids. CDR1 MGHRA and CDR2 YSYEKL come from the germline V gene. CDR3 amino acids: CASTRQGRGEQYF. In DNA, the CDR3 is TGCGCCAGCACTAGACAGGGTCGCGGCGAGCAGTACTTC.

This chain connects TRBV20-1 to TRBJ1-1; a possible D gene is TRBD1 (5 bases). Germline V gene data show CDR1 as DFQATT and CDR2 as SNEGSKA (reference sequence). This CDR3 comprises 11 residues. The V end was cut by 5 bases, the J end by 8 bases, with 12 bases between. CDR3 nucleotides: TGCAGTGCTCAGCGGGGGTTAGAAGCTTTCTTT. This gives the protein CSAQRGLEAFF.

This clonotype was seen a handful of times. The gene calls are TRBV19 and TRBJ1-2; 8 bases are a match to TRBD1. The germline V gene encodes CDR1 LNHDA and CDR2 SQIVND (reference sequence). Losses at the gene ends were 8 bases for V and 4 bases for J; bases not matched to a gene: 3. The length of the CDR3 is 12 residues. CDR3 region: CASRDRIYGYTF. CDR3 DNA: TGTGCCAGTCGGGACAGGATCTATGGCTACACCTTC.